This T cell receptor beta chain was profiled in a study of shared clonotypes between healthy human individuals. The wider study: Samples came from a couple of female and a few male donors aged 18 to 49. Study results and limitations: The generation probabilities recorded for non-shared clonotypes fell below those of clonotypes shared by all four donors.

Points on this clone: Its antigen remains unidentified.

At deep level, the assay was performed. Clones were sequenced by immunoSEQ multiplex PCR, and TCRdb holds only the in-frame ones, with some missing. The sample shows about 680,000 clones, 74% of them seen only once. Trimming stripped 3 bases from V and 3 bases from J, with 10 bases between. The CDR3 covers 14 residues. Germline CDR1 is MGHRA and CDR2 is YSYEKL. Source material: memory CD4+ T cells sorted from blood. Indicated subset: CD45RA-negative fraction. The rearrangement uses TRBV4-1 and TRBJ2-3; D gene uncertain. The TCR was taken from a woman in her 30s in good health. The CDR3 loop is CASSQVIQTDTQYF. The CDR3 DNA follows: TGCGCCAGCAGCCAGGTAATCCAGACAGATACGCAGTATTTT.